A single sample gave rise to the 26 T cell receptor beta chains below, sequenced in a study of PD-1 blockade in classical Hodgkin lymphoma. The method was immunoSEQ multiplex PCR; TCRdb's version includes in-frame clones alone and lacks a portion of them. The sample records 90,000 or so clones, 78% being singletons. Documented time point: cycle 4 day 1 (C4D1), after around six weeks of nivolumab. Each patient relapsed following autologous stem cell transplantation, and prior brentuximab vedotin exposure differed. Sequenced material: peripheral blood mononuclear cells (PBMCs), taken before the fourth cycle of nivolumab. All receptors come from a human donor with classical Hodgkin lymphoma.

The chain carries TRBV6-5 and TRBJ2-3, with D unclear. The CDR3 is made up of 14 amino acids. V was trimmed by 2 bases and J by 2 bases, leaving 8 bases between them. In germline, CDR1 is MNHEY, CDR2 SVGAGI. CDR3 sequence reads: CASSYLEATDTQYF. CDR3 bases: TGTGCCAGCAGTTACCTAGAGGCCACAGATACGCAGTATTTT.

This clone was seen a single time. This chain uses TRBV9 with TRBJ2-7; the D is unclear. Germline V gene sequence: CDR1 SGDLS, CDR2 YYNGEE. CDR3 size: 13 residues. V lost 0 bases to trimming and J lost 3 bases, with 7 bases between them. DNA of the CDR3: TGTGCCAGCAGCGTAGATTTATACTACGAGCAGTACTTC. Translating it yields CASSVDLYYEQYF. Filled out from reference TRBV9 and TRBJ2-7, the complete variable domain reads DSGVTQTPKHLITATGQRVTLRCSPRSGDLSVYWYQQSLDQGLQFLIQYYNGEERAKGNILERFSAQQFPDLHSELNLSSLELGDSALYFCASSVDLYYEQYFGPGTRLTVT.

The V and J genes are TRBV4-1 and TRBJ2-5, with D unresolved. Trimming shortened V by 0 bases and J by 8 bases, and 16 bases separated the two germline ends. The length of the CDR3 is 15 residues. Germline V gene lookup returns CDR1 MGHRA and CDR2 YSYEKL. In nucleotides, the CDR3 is TGCGCCAGCAGCCAAGATCGGACCACTGTTGGTACCCAGTACTTC. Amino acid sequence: CASSQDRTTVGTQYF.

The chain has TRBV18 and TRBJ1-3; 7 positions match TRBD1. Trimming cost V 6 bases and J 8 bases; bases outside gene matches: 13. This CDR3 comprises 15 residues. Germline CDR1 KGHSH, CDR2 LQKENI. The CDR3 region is CASSSRTGGLDTIYF. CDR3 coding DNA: TGTGCCAGCTCCTCAAGGACAGGAGGCCTGGACACCATATATTTT. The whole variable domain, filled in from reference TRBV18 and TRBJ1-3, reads NAGVMQNPRHLVRRRGQEARLRCSPMKGHSHVYWYRQLPEEGLKFMVYLQKENIIDESGMPKERFSAEFPKEGPSILRIQQVVRGDSAAYFCASSSRTGGLDTIYFGEGSWLTVV.

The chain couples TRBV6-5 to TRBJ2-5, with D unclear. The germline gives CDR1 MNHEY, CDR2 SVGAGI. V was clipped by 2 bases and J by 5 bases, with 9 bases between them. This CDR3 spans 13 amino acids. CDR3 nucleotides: TGTGCCAGCAGTTACCTCCGGACGGAGACCCAGTACTTC. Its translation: CASSYLRTETQYF.

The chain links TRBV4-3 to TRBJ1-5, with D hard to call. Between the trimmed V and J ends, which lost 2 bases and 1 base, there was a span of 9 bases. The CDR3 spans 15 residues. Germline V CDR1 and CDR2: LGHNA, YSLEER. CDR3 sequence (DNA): TGCGCCAGCAGCCAAAGAGGAGACAGCAATCAGCCCCAGCATTTT. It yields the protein CASSQRGDSNQPQHF.

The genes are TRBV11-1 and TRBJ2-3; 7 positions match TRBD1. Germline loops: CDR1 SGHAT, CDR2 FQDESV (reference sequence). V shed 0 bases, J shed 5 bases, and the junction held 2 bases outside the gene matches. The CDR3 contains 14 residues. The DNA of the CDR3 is TGTGCCAGCAGCTTAGCTACAGGGGAAGATACGCAGTATTTT. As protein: CASSLATGEDTQYF.

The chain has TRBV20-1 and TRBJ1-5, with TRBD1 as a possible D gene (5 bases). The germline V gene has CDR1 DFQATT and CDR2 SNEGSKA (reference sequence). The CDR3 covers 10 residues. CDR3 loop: CRDNRQPQHF. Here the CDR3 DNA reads TGCAGGGACAACCGACAGCCCCAGCATTTT.

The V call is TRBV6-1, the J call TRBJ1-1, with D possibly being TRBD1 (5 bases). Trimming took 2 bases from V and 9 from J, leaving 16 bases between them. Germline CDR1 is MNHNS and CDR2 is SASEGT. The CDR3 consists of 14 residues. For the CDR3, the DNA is TGTGCCAGCAGTGAAAGGTGGGGACGGCAGCAAGCTTTCTTT. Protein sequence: CASSERWGRQQAFF.

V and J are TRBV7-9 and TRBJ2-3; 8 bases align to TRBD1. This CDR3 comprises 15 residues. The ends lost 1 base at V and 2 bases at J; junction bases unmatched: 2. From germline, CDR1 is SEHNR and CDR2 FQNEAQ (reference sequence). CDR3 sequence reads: CASSLGQGSTDTQYF. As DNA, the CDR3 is TGTGCCAGCAGCTTAGGACAGGGGTCCACAGATACGCAGTATTTT.

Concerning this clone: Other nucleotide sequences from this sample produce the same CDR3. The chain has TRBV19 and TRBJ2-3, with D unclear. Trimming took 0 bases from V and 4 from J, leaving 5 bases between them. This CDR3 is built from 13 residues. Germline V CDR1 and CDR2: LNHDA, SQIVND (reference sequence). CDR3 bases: TGTGCCAGTAGTATAGAAGGTGCAGATACGCAGTATTTT. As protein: CASSIEGADTQYF.

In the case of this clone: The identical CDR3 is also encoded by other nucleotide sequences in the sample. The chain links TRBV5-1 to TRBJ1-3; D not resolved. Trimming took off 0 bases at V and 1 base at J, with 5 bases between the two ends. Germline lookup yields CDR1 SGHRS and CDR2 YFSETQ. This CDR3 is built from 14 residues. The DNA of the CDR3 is TGCGCCAGCAGCTTGGCCGGGTCTGGAAACACCATATATTTT. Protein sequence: CASSLAGSGNTIYF.

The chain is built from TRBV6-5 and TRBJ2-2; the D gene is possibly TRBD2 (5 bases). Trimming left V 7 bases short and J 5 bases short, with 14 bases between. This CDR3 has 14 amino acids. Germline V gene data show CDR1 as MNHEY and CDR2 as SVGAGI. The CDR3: CASKRTSQTGELFF. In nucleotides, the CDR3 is TGTGCCAGCAAAAGGACTTCCCAAACCGGGGAGCTGTTTTTT.

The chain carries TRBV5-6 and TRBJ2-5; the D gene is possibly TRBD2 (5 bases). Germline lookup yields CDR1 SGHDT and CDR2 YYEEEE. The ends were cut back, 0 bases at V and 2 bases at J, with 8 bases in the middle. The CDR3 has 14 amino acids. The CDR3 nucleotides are TGTGCCAGCAGCTTGGGGGCGGGTCAAGAGACCCAGTACTTC. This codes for CASSLGAGQETQYF.

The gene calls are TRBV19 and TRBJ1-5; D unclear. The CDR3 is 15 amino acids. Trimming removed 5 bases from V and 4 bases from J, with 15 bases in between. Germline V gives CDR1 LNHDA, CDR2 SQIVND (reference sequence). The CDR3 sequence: CASSSSGESNQPQHF. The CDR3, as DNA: TGTGCCAGTAGTTCTAGCGGAGAATCAAATCAGCCCCAGCATTTT.

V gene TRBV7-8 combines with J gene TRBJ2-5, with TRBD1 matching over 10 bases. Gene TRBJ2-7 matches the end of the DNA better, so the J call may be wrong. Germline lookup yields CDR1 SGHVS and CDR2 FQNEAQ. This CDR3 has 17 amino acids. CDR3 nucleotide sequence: TGTGCCAGCAGCCGATTATCCGGGACAGGGGCCTTCTACGAGCAGTACTTC. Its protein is CASSRLSGTGAFYEQYF.

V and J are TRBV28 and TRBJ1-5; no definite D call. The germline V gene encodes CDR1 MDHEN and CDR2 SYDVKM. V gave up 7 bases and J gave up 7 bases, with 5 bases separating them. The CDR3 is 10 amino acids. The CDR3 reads CASNDQPQHF. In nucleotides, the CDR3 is TGTGCCAGCAATGACCAGCCCCAGCATTTT.

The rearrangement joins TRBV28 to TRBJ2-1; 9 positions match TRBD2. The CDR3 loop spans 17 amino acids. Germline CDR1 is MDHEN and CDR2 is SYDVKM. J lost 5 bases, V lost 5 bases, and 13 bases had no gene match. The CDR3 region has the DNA TGTGCCAGCAGTAACCCAACTGGGGCTAGCGGGGACAATGAGCAGTTCTTC. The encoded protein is CASSNPTGASGDNEQFF.

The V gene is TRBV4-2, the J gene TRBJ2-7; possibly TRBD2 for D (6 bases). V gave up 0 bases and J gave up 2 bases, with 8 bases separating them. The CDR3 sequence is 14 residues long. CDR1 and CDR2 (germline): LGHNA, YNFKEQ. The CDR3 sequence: CASSQDPGAYEQYF. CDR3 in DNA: TGTGCCAGCAGCCAAGATCCGGGGGCCTACGAGCAGTACTTC.

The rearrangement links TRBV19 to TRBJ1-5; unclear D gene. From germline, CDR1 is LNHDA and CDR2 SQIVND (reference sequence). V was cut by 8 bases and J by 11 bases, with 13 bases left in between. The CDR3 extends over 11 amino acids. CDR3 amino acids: CASSTLEAQHF. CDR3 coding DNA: TGTGCCAGTTCCACTCTTGAGGCCCAGCATTTT.

This chain's CDR3 is CASSLGGVRPNYGYTF. As DNA, the CDR3 is TGTGCCAGCAGCTTAGGGGGGGTCAGGCCTAACTATGGCTACACCTTC. The V call is TRBV11-2, the J call TRBJ1-2, with D maybe TRBD1 (5 bases). Germline V gene data show CDR1 as SGHAT and CDR2 as FQNNGV. The CDR3 has 16 amino acids. Deletions cut 1 base from V and 0 bases from J, with 12 bases between. The full variable domain, completed using reference TRBV11-2 and TRBJ1-2, is EAGVAQSPRYKIIEKRQSVAFWCNPISGHATLYWYQQILGQGPKLLIQFQNNGVVDDSQLPKDRFSAERLKGVDSTLKIQPAKLEDSAVYLCASSLGGVRPNYGYTFGSGTRLTVV.

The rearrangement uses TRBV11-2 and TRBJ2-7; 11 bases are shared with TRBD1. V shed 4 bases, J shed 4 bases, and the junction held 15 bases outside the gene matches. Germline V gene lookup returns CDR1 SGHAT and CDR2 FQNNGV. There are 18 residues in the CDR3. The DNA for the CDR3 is TGTGCCAGCAGCTCTCGCTGGGGCGGACAGGGGGCAAAGTACGAGCAGTACTTC. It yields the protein CASSSRWGGQGAKYEQYF.

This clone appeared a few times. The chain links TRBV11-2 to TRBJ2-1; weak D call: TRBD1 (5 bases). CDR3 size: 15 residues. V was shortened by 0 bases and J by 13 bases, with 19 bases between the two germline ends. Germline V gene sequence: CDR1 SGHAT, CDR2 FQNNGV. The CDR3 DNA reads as TGTGCCAGCAGCTTAGAGCCACGTAGGGGCCGTGAACAGTTCTTC. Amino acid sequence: CASSLEPRRGREQFF.

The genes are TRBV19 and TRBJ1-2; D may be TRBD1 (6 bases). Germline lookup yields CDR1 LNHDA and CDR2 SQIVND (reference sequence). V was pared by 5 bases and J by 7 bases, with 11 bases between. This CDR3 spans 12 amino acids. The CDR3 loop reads CASSAYRVGYTF. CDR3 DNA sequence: TGTGCCAGTAGTGCCTACAGGGTTGGCTACACCTTC.

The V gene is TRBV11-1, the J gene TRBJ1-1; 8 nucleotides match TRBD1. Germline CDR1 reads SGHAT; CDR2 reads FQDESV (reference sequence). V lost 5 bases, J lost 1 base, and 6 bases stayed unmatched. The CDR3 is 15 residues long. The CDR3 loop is CASSVRTGTNTEAFF. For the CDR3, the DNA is TGTGCCAGCAGCGTAAGGACAGGGACGAACACTGAAGCTTTCTTT. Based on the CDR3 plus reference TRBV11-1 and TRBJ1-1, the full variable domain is EAEVAQSPRYKITEKSQAVAFWCDPISGHATLYWYRQILGQGPELLVQFQDESVVDDSQLPKDRFSAERLKGVDSTLKIQPAELGDSAMYLCASSVRTGTNTEAFFGQGTRLTVV.

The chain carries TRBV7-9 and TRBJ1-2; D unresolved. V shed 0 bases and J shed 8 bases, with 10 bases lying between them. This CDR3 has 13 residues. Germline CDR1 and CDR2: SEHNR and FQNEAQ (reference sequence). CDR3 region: CASSLAQMGGYTF. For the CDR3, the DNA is TGTGCCAGCAGCTTAGCCCAGATGGGGGGCTACACCTTC. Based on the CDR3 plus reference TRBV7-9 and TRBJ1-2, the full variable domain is DTGVSQNPRHKITKRGQNVTFRCDPISEHNRLYWYRQTLGQGPEFLTYFQNEAQLEKSRLLSDRFSAERPKGSFSTLEIQRTEQGDSAMYLCASSLAQMGGYTFGSGTRLTVV.